This T cell receptor (beta chain) was captured in a study of response to subunit inactivated influenza vaccine (dated by TCRdb to the late 2010s). In the study overall: To follow how T cells responded to a trivalent subunit inactivated influenza vaccine, the researchers relied on deep quantitative profiling of the T cell receptor repertoire.

Preparation of the library involved RT-PCR. The data were produced on an Illumina HiSeq 2500. TCRdb ran its own pipeline on the public reads, namely fastp trimming at Q25 and MiXCR clone calling, and kept in-frame beta chains. Rows are unified per CDR3 protein, each entry keeping the most common DNA and genes. The sample contains around 520,000 distinct CDR3 sequences, roughly 25% of them found a single time. The ten largest clones capture approximately 2% of the sample. Points the paper makes about the study in general: It was suggested by the authors that each seasonal influenza vaccination may recruit only a limited number of new T cells.

This clonotype was found a few times. Its antigen is still unknown. No much larger clonotype is one base removed from it; base qualities were not supplied. V drops 8 bases and J drops 6 bases, leaving 20 bases in between. For CDR1 and CDR2, the germline V gene lists SGHTA and FQGNSA. The CDR3 runs 15 residues from the cysteine to the phenylalanine. The DNA shown is the 45-base CDR3, in frame from base 1. This receptor was identified in a man aged 50-60 years who received an inactivated influenza vaccine. Donor details come from another sample of the same person, matched by shared clones. Sequenced here: CD4+ T cells sorted from PBMCs, sampled roughly 5 days after vaccination. This chain joins TRBV7-2 to TRBJ2-1; TRBD1 might be the D gene, on 5 matching bases. Read as DNA, the sequence is TGTGCCAGCGGCAGGGAATCCACCACAGGCAATGAGCAGTTCTTC. The translation is CASGRESTTGNEQFF.